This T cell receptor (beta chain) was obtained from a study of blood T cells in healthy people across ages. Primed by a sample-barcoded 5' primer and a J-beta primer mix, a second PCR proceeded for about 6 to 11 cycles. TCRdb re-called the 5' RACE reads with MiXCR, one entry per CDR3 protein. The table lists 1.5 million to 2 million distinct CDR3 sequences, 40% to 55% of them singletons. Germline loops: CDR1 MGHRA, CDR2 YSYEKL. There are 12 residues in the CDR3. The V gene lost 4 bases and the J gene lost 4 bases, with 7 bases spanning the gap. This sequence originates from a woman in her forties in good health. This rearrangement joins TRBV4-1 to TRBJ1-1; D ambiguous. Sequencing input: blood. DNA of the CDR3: TGCGCCAGCAGCCGGAGCCGCACTGAAGCTTTCTTT. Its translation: CASSRSRTEAFF.